The 24 T cell receptor beta chains below were found in one sample sequenced in a study of T cell repertoires in cytomegalovirus infection. What these receptors recognize is not known. TCRdb independently ran MiXCR on the reads; one entry per CDR3 protein. The profile shows 450,000 to 600,000 distinct CDR3 sequences, around 30% of them singletons. This material consisted of cultured PBMCs, taken from culture after CMV antigen stimulation. The receptors here all came from a human donor in good health (CMV status not recorded). Some clones in this sample may be carry-over from other donors' samples.

Written as DNA, the CDR3 is TGTGCCAGCAGTTACGGGGGCGCTACTTACAATGAGCAGTTCTTC. Its translation: CASSYGGATYNEQFF. This chain links TRBV6-2 or TRBV6-3 with TRBJ2-1; possible D gene TRBD1, 6 bases. Germline-derived CDR1 and CDR2 are MNHEY and SVGEGT. V was shortened by 2 bases and J by 4 bases, with 12 bases between the two germline ends. The CDR3 consists of 15 residues.

This clonotype was seen a handful of times. The chain combines TRBV12-3 or TRBV12-4 with TRBJ1-3; maybe TRBD1 (5 bases). V was trimmed by 5 bases and J by 8 bases, leaving 16 bases between them. There are 14 residues in the CDR3. The CDR3 is CASSPGTAVDTIYF. CDR3 DNA: TGTGCCAGCAGTCCCGGGACCGCGGTAGACACCATATATTTT.

This clonotype was observed a few times. The CDR3 loop is CASTTQGQAKAFF. CDR3 coding DNA: TGTGCCAGCACTACTCAGGGACAGGCCAAAGCTTTCTTT. The genes are TRBV28 and TRBJ1-1; 8 nucleotides line up with TRBD1. The CDR3 has 13 residues. Trimming took 7 bases from V and 9 from J; bases not matched to a gene: 10. Germline V gives CDR1 MDHEN, CDR2 SYDVKM.

The sample holds a few counts of this clonotype. The gene calls are TRBV6-2 or TRBV6-3 and TRBJ2-2; D remains ambiguous. CDR1 MNHEY and CDR2 SVGEGT come from the germline V gene. There are 13 residues in the CDR3. The CDR3: CAVAGPRAGELFF. Written as DNA, the CDR3 is TGTGCAGTGGCCGGCCCCAGAGCCGGGGAGCTGTTTTTT.

This clonotype was detected only a few times. This chain links TRBV19 with TRBJ2-5, with 7 nucleotides matching TRBD2. This CDR3 has 14 residues. J lost 0 bases, V lost 7 bases, and 5 bases had no gene match. Germline V gene lookup returns CDR1 LNHDA and CDR2 SQIVND (reference sequence). CDR3 residues: CASKREAYQETQYF. In nucleotides, the CDR3 is TGTGCCAGTAAACGGGAGGCCTACCAAGAGACCCAGTACTTC.

V is TRBV18 and J is TRBJ2-1; maybe TRBD2 (6 bases). Germline CDR1 is KGHSH and CDR2 is LQKENI. V was cut by 0 bases and J by 2 bases, with 11 bases left in between. This CDR3 contains 16 residues. The CDR3 DNA is TGTGCCAGCTCACCACCGGGCGGGGCCCCCTACAATGAGCAGTTCTTC. It encodes CASSPPGGAPYNEQFF.

This chain joins TRBV27 and TRBJ1-1; 10 bases match TRBD1. The CDR3 totals 16 residues. Losses at the gene ends were 3 bases for V and 0 bases for J; bases not matched to a gene: 4. Per the germline V gene, CDR1 is MNHEY and CDR2 is SMNVEV (reference sequence). Written as DNA, the CDR3 is TGTGCCAGCAGTTTCGACAGGGGGCTAATGAACACTGAAGCTTTCTTT. Its translation is CASSFDRGLMNTEAFF.

This chain connects TRBV4-2 to TRBJ2-7, with 7 bases aligning to TRBD2. V was pared by 0 bases and J by 3 bases, with 20 bases of the junction left unmatched. CDR1 LGHNA and CDR2 YNFKEQ come from the germline V gene. CDR3 length equals 20 residues. In DNA, the CDR3 is TGTGCCAGCAGCCAAGATTTTTCAGGACTAGAGTCGCAACTAGGCTACGAGCAGTACTTC. Amino acids: CASSQDFSGLESQLGYEQYF.

The chain couples TRBV28 to TRBJ1-1; D uncertain. Germline assignment: CDR1 MDHEN and CDR2 SYDVKM. V shed 2 bases and J shed 6 bases, with 13 bases lying between them. The CDR3 covers 14 residues. In DNA form, the CDR3 reads TGTGCCAGCAGTTTAATCGATAAGTACTCTGAAGCTTTCTTT. Protein sequence: CASSLIDKYSEAFF.

Many counts were recorded for this clonotype. The chain has TRBV7-2 and TRBJ1-1; D gene unclear. V was cut by 7 bases and J by 3 bases, with 18 bases left in between. Per germline, CDR1 SGHTA and CDR2 FQGNSA. CDR3 size: 15 residues. The CDR3 nucleotides are TGTGCCAGCAACCGCCAGGCCGGGGAGGACACTGAAGCTTTCTTT. It specifies CASNRQAGEDTEAFF.

The V call is TRBV28, the J call TRBJ1-1; D might be TRBD1 (6 bases). This CDR3 comprises 15 residues. CDR1 and CDR2 (germline): MDHEN, SYDVKM. The ends were cut back, 2 bases at V and 4 bases at J, with 14 bases in the middle. The CDR3 coding sequence is TGTGCCAGCAGTTTAAGGGGGGGCATGAGCACTGAAGCTTTCTTT. Translation: CASSLRGGMSTEAFF.

This sequence joins TRBV4-2 and TRBJ2-2; D is perhaps TRBD1 or TRBD2 (7 bases each). Germline CDR1 LGHNA, CDR2 YNFKEQ. This CDR3 contains 15 residues. V was trimmed by 5 bases and J by 6 bases, leaving 16 bases between them. CDR3 in amino acids: CASSSGGVLAGELFF. CDR3 sequence (DNA): TGTGCCAGCAGCTCAGGGGGGGTCCTTGCCGGGGAGCTGTTTTTT.

This clonotype was counted a few times. The chain has TRBV4-3 and TRBJ1-2; 8 nucleotides line up with TRBD1. This CDR3 is 15 amino acids long. V shed 6 bases and J 7 bases; nucleotides not matched to a gene: 13. In germline, CDR1 is LGHNA, CDR2 YSLEER. The CDR3 sequence: CASSYTGGTSRGYTF. In DNA form, the CDR3 reads TGCGCCAGCAGTTATACAGGGGGGACGAGTCGTGGCTACACCTTC.

The chain joins TRBV5-5 to TRBJ1-5; perhaps TRBD1 as D (6 bases). Trimming took 0 bases from V and 4 from J, leaving 14 bases between them. This CDR3 is built from 16 residues. Germline-derived CDR1 and CDR2 are SGHKS and YYEKEE (reference sequence). The CDR3 sequence is CASSLDEGGPNQPQHF. The CDR3 nucleotides are TGTGCCAGCAGCTTGGATGAGGGGGGACCAAATCAGCCCCAGCATTTT.

The chain is built from TRBV6-6 and TRBJ2-2, with D perhaps assigned TRBD1 or TRBD2 (5 bases each). The CDR3 consists of 15 residues. V was shortened by 5 bases and J by 5 bases, with 15 bases between the two germline ends. CDR1 is MNHNY and CDR2 is SVGAGI in the germline V gene (reference sequence). The CDR3 loop reads CASSHRGAETGELFF. The CDR3 DNA reads as TGTGCCAGCAGTCATAGGGGAGCGGAAACCGGGGAGCTGTTTTTT.

This clonotype was counted only a few times. This chain joins TRBV6-2 or TRBV6-3 and TRBJ1-2; no firm D call. Germline CDR1 reads MNHEY; CDR2 reads SVGEGT. V was shortened by 3 bases and J by 2 bases, with 7 bases between the two germline ends. This CDR3 comprises 13 residues. CDR3: CASSYGQNYGYTF. The CDR3, as DNA: TGTGCCAGCAGTTATGGTCAGAACTATGGCTACACCTTC.

Many counts were recorded for this clonotype. The gene calls are TRBV7-8 and TRBJ2-1; no definite D call. The germline V and J ends were trimmed by 5 bases and 3 bases, with 8 bases remaining between them. Germline lookup yields CDR1 SGHVS and CDR2 FQNEAQ. The CDR3 sequence is 13 residues long. In DNA, the CDR3 is TGTGCCAGCAGCACAATAGGCTACAATGAGCAGTTCTTC. Residues: CASSTIGYNEQFF.

This clonotype was recorded once. In nucleotides, the CDR3 is TGTGCCAGCTCGGTAGCGGATACGCAGTATTTT. As protein: CASSVADTQYF. V is TRBV12-3 or TRBV12-4 and J is TRBJ2-3, with a weak D call TRBD2 (5 bases). Trimming removed 8 bases at V and 6 bases at J, with 9 bases between. This CDR3 is built from 11 residues.

This clonotype was detected ten times or more. The chain couples TRBV7-9 to TRBJ2-5; TRBD1 might be the D (8 bases). Germline-derived CDR1 and CDR2 are SEHNR and FQNEAQ (reference sequence). Trimming stripped 4 bases from V and 1 base from J, with 19 bases between. This CDR3 contains 17 residues. CDR3 sequence reads: CASSWGGGQDFQETQYF. The DNA for the CDR3 is TGTGCCAGCAGCTGGGGGGGGGGACAGGACTTCCAAGAGACCCAGTACTTC.

This clonotype turned up a few times. The chain has TRBV7-2 and TRBJ2-5; TRBD2 matches at 11 bases. The CDR3 runs to 16 residues. CDR1 is SGHTA and CDR2 is FQGNSA in the germline V gene. The J segment lost 2 bases and the V segment lost 3 bases, leaving 5 bases of the junction unmatched. The CDR3 sequence: CASSFTSGGRQETQYF. The CDR3 coding sequence is TGTGCCAGCAGCTTTACTAGCGGGGGAAGACAAGAGACCCAGTACTTC.

The J gene is TRBJ2-5, the V gene TRBV7-8; TRBD2 matches at 9 bases. This CDR3 is 16 amino acids long. V was pared by 5 bases and J by 3 bases, with 10 bases of the junction left unmatched. Germline V CDR1 and CDR2: SGHVS, FQNEAQ. DNA for the CDR3: TGTGCCAGCAGCCTGCGGATAGCGGGGGAGAAAGAGACCCAGTACTTC. It specifies CASSLRIAGEKETQYF.

In its sample, this clonotype was seen a few times. The chain combines TRBV28 with TRBJ2-6; no definite D call. With 4 bases removed from V and 4 bases from J, the gap between germline ends came to 17 bases. The CDR3 length is 17 residues. Germline CDR1 MDHEN, CDR2 SYDVKM. CDR3 nucleotide sequence: TGTGCCAGCAGTTCTCAACGGATTCAGGTCGGGGCCAACGTCCTGACTTTC. Translated, it gives CASSSQRIQVGANVLTF. The entire variable domain, with the rest obtained from reference TRBV28 and TRBJ2-6, is as follows: DVKVTQSSRYLVKRTGEKVFLECVQDMDHENMFWYRQDPGLGLRLIYFSYDVKMKEKGDIPEGYSVSREKKERFSLILESASTNQTSMYLCASSSQRIQVGANVLTFGAGSRLTVL.

V gene TRBV12-3 or TRBV12-4 combines with J gene TRBJ1-6; D is undetermined. CDR3 length equals 15 residues. V was clipped by 8 bases and J by 1 base, with 12 bases between them. In nucleotides, the CDR3 is TGTGCCAGCTCGTTTTCATCGTCCTATAATTCACCCCTCCACTTT. This encodes CASSFSSSYNSPLHF.

This clonotype was recorded at least ten times. The V gene is TRBV5-1, the J gene TRBJ2-7, with D perhaps TRBD1 (5 bases). This CDR3 comprises 13 residues. Germline lookup yields CDR1 SGHRS and CDR2 YFSETQ. Trimming cost V 0 bases and J 3 bases, with 7 bases left between them. CDR3 amino acids: CASSLDRNYEQYF. CDR3 sequence (DNA): TGCGCCAGCAGCTTGGACAGGAACTACGAGCAGTACTTC.